The next 7 T cell receptor beta chains were all read from a single sample in a study of T cells after yellow fever vaccination. TCRdb fed the 5' RACE reads into MiXCR, producing one record per CDR3 protein. This sample has 500,000 to 650,000 distinct CDR3 sequences, with roughly a sixth found just once. This sample comprised PBMCs, obtained 4 to 6 days after the first yellow fever vaccination. These receptors were collected from a man aged 18 to 29 who received the YFV17D yellow fever vaccine.

J is TRBJ2-7 and V is TRBV11-2; D is possibly TRBD2 (5 bases). Trimming stripped 3 bases from V and 7 bases from J, with 13 bases between. This CDR3 is built from 13 residues. Germline CDR1 and CDR2: SGHAT and FQNNGV. CDR3 in amino acids: CASSFTGVGEQYV. The CDR3 bases are TGTGCCAGCAGCTTCACCGGGGTTGGGGAGCAGTACGTC.

This clonotype was counted many times. The rearrangement joins TRBV5-1 to TRBJ1-2, with D tentatively TRBD1 (6 bases). The CDR3 consists of 13 residues. The germline CDR1 and CDR2 sequences are SGHRS and YFSETQ. Trimming removed 3 bases from V and 8 bases from J, with 14 bases in between. For the CDR3, the DNA is TGCGCCAGCAGCTCACAGGGTTTTGGGGGCTACACCTTC. Protein sequence: CASSSQGFGGYTF.

The chain recombines TRBV7-3 with TRBJ2-1; D is perhaps TRBD2 (6 bases). Germline V gene sequence: CDR1 SGHTA, CDR2 FQGTGA. The V end was cut by 2 bases, the J end by 9 bases, with 23 bases between. The CDR3 length is 17 residues. CDR3 DNA sequence: TGTGCCAGCAGCTTAGGGGGGACCGGACTTTACGTGGGTGAGCAGTTCTTC. Residues: CASSLGGTGLYVGEQFF.

The CDR3 here is CASSPSRGPANTEAFF. In DNA form, the CDR3 reads TGTGCCAGCAGCCCCTCACGGGGCCCCGCGAACACTGAAGCTTTCTTT. The genes are TRBV7-2 and TRBJ1-1, with a tentative D call TRBD1 (5 bases). Looked up from germline, CDR1 is SGHTA and CDR2 is FQGNSA. The CDR3 is 16 amino acids. Trimming cost V 5 bases and J 1 base, with 17 bases left between them. Full variable domain (rest looked up from reference TRBV7-2 and TRBJ1-1): GAGVSQSPSNKVTEKGKDVELRCDPISGHTALYWYRQSLGQGLEFLIYFQGNSAPDKSGLPSDRFSAERTGGSVSTLTIQRTQQEDSAVYLCASSPSRGPANTEAFFGQGTRLTVV.

The rearrangement uses TRBV5-1 and TRBJ1-2; weak D call: TRBD1 (5 bases). Germline values: CDR1 SGHRS, CDR2 YFSETQ. The ends were cut back, 0 bases at V and 3 bases at J, with 12 bases in the middle. The CDR3 length is 15 residues. In nucleotides, the CDR3 is TGCGCCAGCAGCTTGGACGGGACTGCCCACTATGGCTACACCTTC. Translating it yields CASSLDGTAHYGYTF.

This chain uses TRBV19 with TRBJ2-7; 11 bases agree with TRBD1. The CDR3 loop spans 15 amino acids. CDR1 is LNHDA, CDR2 SQIVND, per germline (reference sequence). The trim removed 6 bases at V and 0 bases at J, leaving 4 bases unmatched. The CDR3 nucleotides read TGTGCCAGTAGCCCCGGGACAGGGGGCTCCTACGAGCAGTACGTC. It encodes CASSPGTGGSYEQYV.

The genes are TRBV5-1 and TRBJ2-1; 10 bases are a match to TRBD2. This CDR3 region has 16 residues. Germline V lookup: CDR1 SGHRS, CDR2 YFSETQ. V trimming: 3 bases; J trimming: 2 bases; junction bases outside the gene matches: 5. The CDR3 region has the DNA TGCGCCAGCAGCTCCGTGAGCGGGAGGGCCTACAATGAGCAGTTCTTC. Encoded protein: CASSSVSGRAYNEQFF.